Listed below are T cell receptor beta chains from one sample, sequenced in a study of cytomegalovirus exposure and HLA in healthy donors. The data were produced by immunoSEQ multiplex PCR, yet TCRdb's version contains in-frame clones alone and is incomplete. The table shows fewer than 150,000 clones, with roughly three quarters occurring only once. Source material: PBMCs. The receptors originated from a male donor in good health and CMV-seronegative. Each CDR3 is given with its conserved first and last residue. D genes are given only for firm matches. Rows may omit the clone size; those that give it use once, few, many or a size class.

d_gene,abundance,j_gene,v_gene,CDR3nt,CDR3aa
-,-,TRBJ2-3,TRBV5-4,TGTGCCAGCAGCCCCACGGGGGGCGGGTTCGGCACAGATACGCAGTATTTT,CASSPTGGGFGTDTQYF
-,-,TRBJ1-1,TRBV29-1,TGCAGCGTTGAAGATCGGACAGATCAGGAAGCTTTCTTT,CSVEDRTDQEAFF
-,-,TRBJ2-7,TRBV11-2,TGTGCCAGCAGCTTAGAATTAGGGACAAACTACGAGCAGTACTTC,CASSLELGTNYEQYF
-,-,TRBJ1-1,TRBV6-1,TGTGCCAGCAGTGACCGACAGGCAGCATCTGAAGCTTTCTTT,CASSDRQAASEAFF
TRBD1,-,TRBJ1-5,TRBV6-1,TGTGCCGGACGACAGGGGTACGGACAGCCCCAGCATTTT,CAGRQGYGQPQHF
TRBD1,-,TRBJ2-3,TRBV2,TGTGCCAGCGGACAGGGCGGAAGCACAGATACGCAGTATTTT,CASGQGGSTDTQYF
-,-,TRBJ1-1,TRBV15,TGTGCCACCAGCAGAGAATCTACGAACACTGAAGCTTTCTTT,CATSRESTNTEAFF
TRBD1,few,TRBJ2-1,TRBV15,TGTGCCACCAGCAGAGATTCGGGGACAGGGGTTCAAGAGCAGTTCTTC,CATSRDSGTGVQEQFF
TRBD1,-,TRBJ1-5,TRBV19,TGTGCCAGTAGTCTGACGACAGGGCGGCAGCCCCAGCATTTT,CASSLTTGRQPQHF
TRBD1,-,TRBJ2-3,TRBV7-2,TGTGCCAGCAGTCCGACCGGGACAGGGTACACAGATACGCAGTATTTT,CASSPTGTGYTDTQYF
-,-,TRBJ2-7,TRBV29-1,TGCAGCGTCCAAGGGGAGGCCTACGAGCAGTACTTC,CSVQGEAYEQYF
-,-,TRBJ1-2,TRBV20-1,TGCAGTGCTTACCTGGGGCAGGGCTACACCTTC,CSAYLGQGYTF
-,once,TRBJ1-1,TRBV6-5,TGTGCCAGCAGTGGGTCGGGGGGCGCGTATACTGAAGCTTTCTTT,CASSGSGGAYTEAFF
TRBD1,-,TRBJ2-7,TRBV28,TGTGCCAGCGGGACCCGGACAGGCGCTCTCGAGCAGTACTTC,CASGTRTGALEQYF
-,-,TRBJ1-5,TRBV7-9,TGTGCCAGCGGGAGTTCGGCTGGTCAGCCCCAGCATTTT,CASGSSAGQPQHF
-,-,TRBJ2-7,TRBV29-1,TGCAGCGTTGTGACCCAGGGGGGAGCCTACGAGCAGTACTTC,CSVVTQGGAYEQYF
-,-,TRBJ1-4,TRBV6-1,TGTGCCAGCAGTGAATTGGGGGCGGGTGAAAAACTGTTTTTT,CASSELGAGEKLFF
-,-,TRBJ2-3,TRBV7-8,TGTGCCAGCAGCTTAGTTCGCGGTACGCAGTATTTT,CASSLVRGTQYF
TRBD2,few,TRBJ2-1,TRBV7-2,TGTGCCAGCAGCTTGTCGGGGGGGCCTCGTGAGCAGTTCTTC,CASSLSGGPREQFF
TRBD2,-,TRBJ2-1,TRBV29-1,TGCAGCGTTGTGAGCGGGGGGGCGTATGAGCAGTTCTTC,CSVVSGGAYEQFF
-,-,TRBJ1-2,TRBV2,TGTGCCAGCAGTGAAGGGAGGGTTAAGGGTGGCTACACCTTC,CASSEGRVKGGYTF
-,-,TRBJ1-1,TRBV28,TGTGCCAGCAGTTGGGGCCGGAACACTGAAGCTTTCTTT,CASSWGRNTEAFF
-,-,TRBJ2-7,TRBV2,TGTGCCAGCATCGAACCAGGGGACTACGAGCAGTACTTC,CASIEPGDYEQYF
TRBD1,few,TRBJ2-1,TRBV6-6,TGTGCCAGCAGTTACTCCACAGGGGCGGAAGACAATGAGCAGTTCTTC,CASSYSTGAEDNEQFF
-,few,TRBJ2-7,TRBV28,TGTGCCAGCAGTTACGACTCCCCCTACGAGCAGTACTTC,CASSYDSPYEQYF
TRBD1,-,TRBJ1-5,TRBV7-9,TGTGCCAGCAGCTTAGGGACAGGGTCGGGGAATCAGCCCCAGCATTTT,CASSLGTGSGNQPQHF
-,-,TRBJ2-7,TRBV30,TGTGCCTGGACATCAGGGTATTCCTACGAGCAGTACTTC,CAWTSGYSYEQYF
TRBD1,-,TRBJ1-5,TRBV6-6,TGTGCCAGCAGTTACTCACAGACAGGGCAGCAGCCCCAGCATTTT,CASSYSQTGQQPQHF
TRBD1,-,TRBJ2-4,TRBV5-1,TGCGCCAGCAGCTTTTATACAGGGGGCAAAAACAGTCAGTACTTC,CASSFYTGGKNSQYF
-,once,TRBJ2-7,TRBV11-2,TGTGCCAGCAGCTATGGGCCCGAGCAGTACTTC,CASSYGPEQYF
TRBD1,-,TRBJ2-7,TRBV4-3,TGCGCCAGCAGCCAGGCCGACCGTGGACAGGGGGCGTACGAGCAGTACTTC,CASSQADRGQGAYEQYF
-,-,TRBJ1-6,TRBV9,TGTGCCAGCAGCGTGCAGGGCCAGGGTCCACCCCTCCACTTT,CASSVQGQGPPLHF
-,-,TRBJ1-1,TRBV5-1,TGCGCCAGCAGCGCTGACAGATCTAACACTGAAGCTTTCTTT,CASSADRSNTEAFF
-,-,TRBJ2-5,TRBV5-1,TGCGCCAGCAGCGCCGGGGACTGGCAAGAGACCCAGTACTTC,CASSAGDWQETQYF
-,-,TRBJ1-5,TRBV19,TGTGCCAGTAGTATGGGAGGGCTAGGGAATCAGCCCCAGCATTTT,CASSMGGLGNQPQHF
-,-,TRBJ1-4,TRBV4-3,TGCGCCAGCAGCCAAGACCCAGGCCGTAATGAAAAACTGTTTTTT,CASSQDPGRNEKLFF
-,-,TRBJ1-1,TRBV18,TGTGCCAGCTCACCTACAACAGGCGGCGACACTGAAGCTTTCTTT,CASSPTTGGDTEAFF
-,-,TRBJ1-1,TRBV5-6,TGTGCCAGCAGGATTTTTCCGGGGACTGAAGCTTTCTTT,CASRIFPGTEAFF
TRBD2,-,TRBJ2-5,TRBV7-9,TGTGCCAGCAGCTTAACTAGCGCATGGGAGACCCAGTACTTC,CASSLTSAWETQYF
TRBD2,-,TRBJ2-7,TRBV7-6,TGTGCCAGCAGCTTAGTTGCGGGGGGGGACGAGCAGTACTTC,CASSLVAGGDEQYF
-,-,TRBJ2-7,TRBV6-6,TGTGCCAGCAGCCAGTCTAGCTCGTCCTACGAGCAGTACTTC,CASSQSSSSYEQYF
-,-,TRBJ1-1,TRBV4-2,TGTGCCAGCAGCCAAGATAGTCCGCTAGCCCGAGCTTTCTTT,CASSQDSPLARAFF
TRBD1,-,TRBJ1-3,TRBV7-2,TGTGCCAGCAGCTTGGGACAGGCGGACTTTGGAAACACCATATATTTT,CASSLGQADFGNTIYF
-,-,TRBJ1-5,TRBV19,TGTGCCAGTACCCGAACAAGACAGAGGGGGATCAATCAGCCCCAGCATTTT,CASTRTRQRGINQPQHF
-,-,TRBJ2-2,TRBV30,TGTGCCTGGTCTAGCGTCCGCACCGGGGAGCTGTTTTTT,CAWSSVRTGELFF
-,-,TRBJ2-5,TRBV7-9,TGTGCCAGCAGCCCGACCGCGGGGACCCAGTACTTC,CASSPTAGTQYF
-,-,TRBJ2-3,TRBV5-1,TGCGCCAGCAGATTAAATCTAGGAAACACAGATACGCAGTATTTT,CASRLNLGNTDTQYF
-,-,TRBJ1-2,TRBV6-5,TGTGCCAGCAGCCTCGGACAGAACTATGGCTACACCTTC,CASSLGQNYGYTF
-,-,TRBJ1-2,TRBV27,TGTGCCAGCAGTTGGGCAGGGCTTCATGGCTACACCTTC,CASSWAGLHGYTF
-,-,TRBJ1-3,TRBV21-1,TGTGCCAGCAGCAGGGCAGGTGAATCTGGAAACACCATATATTTT,CASSRAGESGNTIYF
-,-,TRBJ2-3,TRBV5-1,TGCGCCAGCACCATACAAAACACAGATACGCAGTATTTT,CASTIQNTDTQYF
-,-,TRBJ1-2,TRBV18,TGTGCCAGCTCATCGAGACTCTATGGCTACACCTTC,CASSSRLYGYTF
TRBD1,-,TRBJ2-7,TRBV4-1,TGCGCCAGCAGCCAAGGGTGGGGGCCGTGGACAGGGGACCTGATTTACGAGCAGTACTTC,CASSQGWGPWTGDLIYEQYF
-,-,TRBJ1-2,TRBV30,TGTGCCTGGAGTTCGCGGGGCGCGACCGGCTACACCTTC,CAWSSRGATGYTF
TRBD1,few,TRBJ1-2,TRBV28,TGTGCCAGCAGTTTCCCCGGGACAGGGGCTGGCTACACCTTC,CASSFPGTGAGYTF
-,medium-sized,TRBJ2-7,TRBV6-1,TGTGCCAGCATTCGGGCCGGGGGTCTGTACTTC,CASIRAGGLYF
TRBD2,-,TRBJ2-3,TRBV30,TGTGCCTGGAGTGTGGCGGGGGGGACAGATACGCAGTATTTT,CAWSVAGGTDTQYF
TRBD1,-,TRBJ1-1,TRBV7-2,TGTGCCAGCAGTTTTACAGGGGGCACTGAAGCTTTCTTT,CASSFTGGTEAFF
-,-,TRBJ2-3,TRBV9,TGTGCCAGCAGTGCGGTTGGGGCAGCCTCCGCAGATACGCAGTATTTT,CASSAVGAASADTQYF